This TCR beta chain was sequenced in a study of beta chain features in type 1 diabetes. Findings and caveats of the study: HLA influence on TCRB rearrangement stayed unresolved here.

There was one heparinised blood draw per donor, averaging around 0.11 L. Of the isolated RNA, all was reverse transcribed, and so the sequenced material was expressed TCRB transcripts. TCRdb keeps only in-frame clones here, not all; method: immunoSEQ multiplex PCR. This sample has 120,000 to 150,000 clones, with about 10% found just once. Comment on this clone: Its specificity is unknown. Germline is not matched at one junction end, which may reflect a read error.

The CDR3 sequence is 14 residues long. The germline CDR1 and CDR2 sequences are KGHSH and LQKENI. The sequence came from a man younger than 35 in good health. The gene calls are TRBV18 and TRBJ2-5; maybe TRBD1 (6 bases). The sample comprised naive CD4+ T cells from blood. The CDR3 DNA reads as TGTGCCAGCTCATCACCAGGGGACCAAGAGACCCAGTACTTC. This codes for CASSSPGDQETQYF.